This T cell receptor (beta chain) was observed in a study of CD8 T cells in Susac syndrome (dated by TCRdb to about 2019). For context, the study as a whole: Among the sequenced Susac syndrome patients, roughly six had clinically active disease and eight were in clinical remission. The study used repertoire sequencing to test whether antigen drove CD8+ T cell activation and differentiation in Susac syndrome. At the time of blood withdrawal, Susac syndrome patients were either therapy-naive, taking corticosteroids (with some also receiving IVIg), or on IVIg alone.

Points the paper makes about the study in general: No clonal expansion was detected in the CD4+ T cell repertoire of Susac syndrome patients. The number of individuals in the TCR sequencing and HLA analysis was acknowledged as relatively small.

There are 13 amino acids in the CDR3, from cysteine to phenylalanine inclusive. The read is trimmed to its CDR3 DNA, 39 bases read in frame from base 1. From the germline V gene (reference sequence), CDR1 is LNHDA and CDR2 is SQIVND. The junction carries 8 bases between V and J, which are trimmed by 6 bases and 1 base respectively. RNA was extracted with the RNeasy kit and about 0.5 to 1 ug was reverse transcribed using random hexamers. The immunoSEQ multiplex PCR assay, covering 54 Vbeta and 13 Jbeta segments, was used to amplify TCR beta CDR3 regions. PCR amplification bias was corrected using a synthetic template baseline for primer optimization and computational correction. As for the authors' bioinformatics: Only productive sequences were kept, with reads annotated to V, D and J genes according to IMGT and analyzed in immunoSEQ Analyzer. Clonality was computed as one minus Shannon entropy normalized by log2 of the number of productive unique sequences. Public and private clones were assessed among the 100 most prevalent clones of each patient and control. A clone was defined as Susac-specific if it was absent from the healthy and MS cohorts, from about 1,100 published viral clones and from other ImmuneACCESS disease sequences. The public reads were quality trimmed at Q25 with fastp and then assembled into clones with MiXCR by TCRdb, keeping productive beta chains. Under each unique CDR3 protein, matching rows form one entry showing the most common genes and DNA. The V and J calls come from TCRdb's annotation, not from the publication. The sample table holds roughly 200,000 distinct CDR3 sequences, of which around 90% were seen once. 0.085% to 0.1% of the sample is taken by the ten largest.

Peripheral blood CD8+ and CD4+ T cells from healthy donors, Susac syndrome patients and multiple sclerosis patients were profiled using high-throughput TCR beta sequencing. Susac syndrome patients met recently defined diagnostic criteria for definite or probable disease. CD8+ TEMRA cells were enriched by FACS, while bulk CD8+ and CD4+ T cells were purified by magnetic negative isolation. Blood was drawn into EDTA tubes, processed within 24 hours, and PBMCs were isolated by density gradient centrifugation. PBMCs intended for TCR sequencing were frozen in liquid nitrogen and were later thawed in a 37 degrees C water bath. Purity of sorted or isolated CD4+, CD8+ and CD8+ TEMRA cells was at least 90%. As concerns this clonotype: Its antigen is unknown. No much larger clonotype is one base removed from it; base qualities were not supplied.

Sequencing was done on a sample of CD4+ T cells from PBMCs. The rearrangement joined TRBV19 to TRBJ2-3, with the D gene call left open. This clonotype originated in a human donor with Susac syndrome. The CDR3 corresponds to CASRGPGTDTQYF. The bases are TGTGCCAGTAGAGGACCAGGCACAGATACGCAGTATTTT.